This T cell receptor beta chain was recorded in a study of spatial heterogeneity in lung cancer. The time point denotes: blood at routine non-recurrence follow-up after resection. TCRdb independently ran MiXCR on the 5' RACE reads; one entry per CDR3 protein. The sample holds 2,400 or so distinct CDR3 sequences; less than 30% are singletons and the top ten take around a quarter. With 5 bases removed from V and 1 base from J, the gap between germline ends came to 21 bases. The germline gives CDR1 MDHEN, CDR2 SYDVKM. The length of the CDR3 is 18 residues. Worth noting for this clonotype: A library made for alpha chains picked up this beta chain off target, so its size means little.

J is TRBJ2-1 and V is TRBV28; possibly TRBD1 or TRBD2 for D (5 bases each). Sequenced here: PBMCs, sampled at follow-up. This clonotype was obtained from a male donor with early-stage non-small cell lung cancer. CDR3 loop: CASSHPRGWRGSYNEQFF. CDR3 in DNA: TGTGCCAGCAGTCACCCTAGGGGCTGGAGAGGGTCCTACAATGAGCAGTTCTTC.